The 8 T cell receptor beta chains given below trace back to one sample, sequenced in a study of blood T cells in healthy people across ages (dated by TCRdb to about 2015). The library was obtained by 5' RACE. Reads for this sample came from an Illumina HiSeq 2500. A second PCR of about 7 to 12 cycles was run with a J-beta primer mix and a sample-barcoded 5' primer. TCRdb applied fastp at Q25 and MiXCR to the public reads, then kept only in-frame beta chains. Entries that share a CDR3 protein sequence are merged under the most common genes and DNA. This sample gives 650,000 to 700,000 distinct CDR3 sequences in total; approximately 52% of them show up just once. The ten most abundant clones make up approximately 15% of the sample. The specimen sequenced was blood. Every receptor here comes from a woman aged 80 or older in good health.

This clonotype was found a few times. This rearrangement joins TRBV3-1 to TRBJ2-3, with D maybe TRBD2 (6 bases). The CDR3 covers 15 residues. Trimming took off 1 base at V and 1 base at J, with 9 bases between the two ends. Per the germline V gene, CDR1 is LGHDT and CDR2 is YNNKEL (reference sequence). In DNA form, the CDR3 reads TGTGCCAGCAGCCAAGCGGGGGTAGGCACAGATACGCAGTATTTT. As protein: CASSQAGVGTDTQYF.

The chain joins TRBV6-1 to TRBJ2-3, with D possibly being TRBD2 (6 bases). Trimming removed 2 bases at V and 1 base at J, with 13 bases between. The CDR3 has 16 amino acids. Germline V gene lookup returns CDR1 MNHNS and CDR2 SASEGT. CDR3 sequence reads: CASSEHVGGGTDTQYF. The CDR3 region has the DNA TGTGCCAGCAGTGAACACGTGGGCGGGGGCACAGATACGCAGTATTTT.

About this clonotype: Given a much more abundant clone one base away, this may be a read error. The chain carries TRBV10-3 and TRBJ2-1, with D perhaps TRBD1 (5 bases). CDR3 length: 12 residues. CDR1 ENHRY and CDR2 SYGVKD come from the germline V gene. CDR3 amino acids: CAQGQNNNERFF. CDR3 sequence (DNA): TGTGCCCAGGGCCAAAATAACAATGAGCGGTTCTTC.

Comments on this clonotype: A much larger clone sits a single nucleotide away, making a read error possible. This sequence joins TRBV5-1 and TRBJ2-5; 9 nucleotides agree with TRBD2. The better agreement between TRBJ2-7 and the DNA end casts doubt on the J call. Germline V gene data show CDR1 as SGHRS and CDR2 as YFSETQ. There are 15 residues in the CDR3. CDR3 nucleotide sequence: TGCGCCAGCAGCTTGGATAAGCGGGGGGACGACGAGCAGTACTTC. Translated, it gives CASSLDKRGDDEQYF.

There are many counts of this clonotype. This chain uses TRBV5-6 with TRBJ2-1; no definite D call. There are 12 residues in the CDR3. V was shortened by 0 bases and J by 8 bases, with 6 bases between the two germline ends. CDR1 and CDR2 (germline): SGHDT, YYEEEE. The CDR3 DNA reads TGTGCCAGCAGCTTGGGGGTTGATGAGCAGTTCTTC. Translating gives CASSLGVDEQFF. The complete variable domain, with remaining parts taken from reference TRBV5-6 and TRBJ2-1, reads DAGVTQSPTHLIKTRGQQVTLRCSPKSGHDTVSWYQQALGQGPQFIFQYYEEEERQRGNFPDRFSGHQFPNYSSELNVNALLLGDSALYLCASSLGVDEQFFGPGTRLTVL.

This clonotype was counted a single time. The chain employs TRBV10-3 and TRBJ1-6; 10 nucleotides align to TRBD1. The CDR3 consists of 14 residues. Germline lookup yields CDR1 ENHRY and CDR2 SYGVKD. V dropped 10 bases and J dropped 9; count of bases not matched to a gene: 9. Written as DNA, the CDR3 is TGTGCCAGCACGACCGGGACAGGGGTTTCACCCCTCCACTTT. Translating it yields CASTTGTGVSPLHF.

V and J are TRBV6-6 and TRBJ2-5; no clear D. CDR1 and CDR2 (germline): MNHNY, SVGAGI (reference sequence). The V end lost 4 bases, the J end lost 11 bases, and 26 bases lay between the germline ends. This CDR3 is 16 amino acids long. Here the CDR3 reads CASSSAGARSKNEQYF. CDR3 in DNA: TGTGCCAGCAGTTCAGCAGGAGCCCGATCAAAGAATGAGCAGTACTTC.

This clonotype occurred many times. The rearrangement uses TRBV1 and TRBJ2-1. TRBV1 is a listed pseudogene. This CDR3 is 12 amino acids long. CDR3 sequence (DNA): TGCACCAGCAGCCAAGTCTATCCTCAGTGGTTCTTC. This encodes CTSSQVYPQWFF.